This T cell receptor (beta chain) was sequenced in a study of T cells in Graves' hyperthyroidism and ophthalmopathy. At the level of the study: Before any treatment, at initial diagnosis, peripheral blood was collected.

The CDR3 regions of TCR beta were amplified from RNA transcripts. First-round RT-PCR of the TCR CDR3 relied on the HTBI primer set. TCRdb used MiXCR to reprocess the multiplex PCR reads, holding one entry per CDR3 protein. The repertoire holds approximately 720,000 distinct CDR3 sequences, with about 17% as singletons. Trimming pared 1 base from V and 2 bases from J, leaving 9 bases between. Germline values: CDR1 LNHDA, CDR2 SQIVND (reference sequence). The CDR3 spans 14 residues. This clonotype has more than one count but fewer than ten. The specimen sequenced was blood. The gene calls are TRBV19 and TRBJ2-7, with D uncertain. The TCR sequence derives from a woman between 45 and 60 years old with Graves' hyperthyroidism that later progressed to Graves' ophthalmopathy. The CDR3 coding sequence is TGTGCCAGTAGTATAGGACGTACAACCTACGAGCAGTACTTC. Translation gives CASSIGRTTYEQYF.